This T cell receptor beta chain emerged from a study of Ad26.COV2.S vaccination and SARS-CoV-2 variants. For the study at large: Recipients of Ad26.COV2.S got it intramuscularly, once or twice 56 days apart.

The treatment denotes: approximately 18 received Ad26.COV2.S at low or high dose, single or two shots; 5 received placebo; per-sample allocation not given. Samples came from day 63 after the first vaccine or placebo injection. The CDR3 sequence is 11 residues long. The germline gives CDR1 LNHDA, CDR2 SQIVND (reference sequence). V was clipped by 6 bases and J by 8 bases, with 10 bases between them. Only in-frame clones appear in the TCRdb table, and some are missing; sequencing was by immunoSEQ multiplex PCR. The repertoire holds hundreds of thousands of clones, with 70% to 90% as singletons. Source: peripheral blood, taken in a trial of Ad26.COV2.S vaccine versus placebo. The sequence was obtained from a person between 18 and 65 years old who received the Ad26.COV2.S COVID-19 vaccine or a placebo. V is TRBV19 and J is TRBJ1-2; weak D call: TRBD1 (5 bases). CDR3 region: CASRIRDGYTF. CDR3 bases: TGTGCCAGTAGGATCAGGGACGGCTACACCTTC.